Listed here are 8 T cell receptor beta chains from one sample, sequenced in a study of blood T cell repertoires in COVID-19. Method: immunoSEQ multiplex PCR; TCRdb's copy keeps in-frame clones and lacks some. The sample includes under 200,000 clones, about 85% seen only once; the top ten take 9.8%. Sequencing was done on a sample of peripheral blood. Source of these receptors: an elderly woman with acute or convalescent COVID-19.

The genes are TRBV6-4 and TRBJ2-1; 13 nucleotides line up with TRBD2. Germline lookup yields CDR1 MRHNA and CDR2 SNTAGT. V lost 6 bases and J lost 9; bases outside the gene matches: 23. This CDR3 is built from 20 residues. The CDR3 DNA is TGTGCCAGCAGCCACAAACGGAGGAGGACTAGCGGGGGCCATTGGGGTGAGCAGTTCTTC. As protein: CASSHKRRRTSGGHWGEQFF.

On this clone itself: The same CDR3 is also encoded by other DNA sequences in this sample. The chain has TRBV19 and TRBJ1-5; D is unclear. The CDR3 has 12 residues. The ends were cut back, 9 bases at V and 2 bases at J, with 8 bases in the middle. Germline lookup yields CDR1 LNHDA and CDR2 SQIVND (reference sequence). CDR3 region: CASTGGNQPQHF. CDR3 coding DNA: TGTGCCAGCACCGGGGGCAATCAGCCCCAGCATTTT.

This chain joins TRBV10-3 and TRBJ1-1; TRBD1 matches 9 bases. This CDR3 is 15 amino acids long. With 5 bases clipped from V and 1 base from J, the junction kept 5 bases outside the gene matches. CDR1 and CDR2 from the germline V gene are ENHRY and SYGVKD. In DNA form, the CDR3 reads TGTGCCATCAGTTCTAGGACAGGGGCGAACACTGAAGCTTTCTTT. It encodes CAISSRTGANTEAFF.

In its sample, this clone was seen once. The chain couples TRBV9 to TRBJ2-1; 9 bases agree with TRBD2. The V gene end was trimmed by 0 bases and the J gene end by 8 bases; junction bases not matched to a gene: 9. CDR1 and CDR2 from the germline V gene are SGDLS and YYNGEE. This CDR3 spans 16 amino acids. This chain's CDR3 is CASSVDIAGARYEQFF. In DNA form, the CDR3 reads TGTGCCAGCAGCGTAGATATAGCGGGAGCCAGGTATGAGCAGTTCTTC.

The chain carries TRBV5-1 and TRBJ2-7, with 7 nucleotides matching TRBD1. After removal of 4 bases from V and 6 bases from J, the junction contained 4 bases not matched to a gene. The CDR3 has 12 residues. Germline CDR1 reads SGHRS; CDR2 reads YFSETQ. For the CDR3, the DNA is TGCGCCAGCAGCCGACAGGGAAGCGAGCAGTACTTC. It is translated as CASSRQGSEQYF.

This rearrangement joins TRBV10-3 to TRBJ2-5, with a possible D match to TRBD1 (5 bases). Trimming shortened V by 4 bases and J by 4 bases, and 10 bases separated the two germline ends. Per germline, CDR1 ENHRY and CDR2 SYGVKD. The CDR3 covers 13 residues. DNA of the CDR3: TGTGCCATCAGTGGATCTAGGGGAGAGACCCAGTACTTC. It specifies CAISGSRGETQYF.

V gene TRBV12-3 or TRBV12-4 combines with J gene TRBJ2-7; 11 bases fit TRBD2. The CDR3 totals 13 residues. V trimming: 5 bases; J trimming: 12 bases; junction bases outside the gene matches: 9. CDR3 in amino acids: CASSLLGLAALYF. CDR3 nucleotides: TGTGCCAGCAGTCTCCTGGGACTAGCGGCGCTGTACTTC.

V is TRBV3-1 (or the pseudogene TRBV3-2) and J is TRBJ1-2, with 8 bases lining up with TRBD1. CDR1 and CDR2 from the germline V gene are LGHDT and YNNKEL (reference sequence). V shed 4 bases, J shed 8 bases, and the junction held 9 bases outside the gene matches. The CDR3 has 14 amino acids. The CDR3, as DNA: TGTGCCAGCAGCCCCGCGGGACAGGTTCAGGGCTACACCTTC. The encoded protein is CASSPAGQVQGYTF.